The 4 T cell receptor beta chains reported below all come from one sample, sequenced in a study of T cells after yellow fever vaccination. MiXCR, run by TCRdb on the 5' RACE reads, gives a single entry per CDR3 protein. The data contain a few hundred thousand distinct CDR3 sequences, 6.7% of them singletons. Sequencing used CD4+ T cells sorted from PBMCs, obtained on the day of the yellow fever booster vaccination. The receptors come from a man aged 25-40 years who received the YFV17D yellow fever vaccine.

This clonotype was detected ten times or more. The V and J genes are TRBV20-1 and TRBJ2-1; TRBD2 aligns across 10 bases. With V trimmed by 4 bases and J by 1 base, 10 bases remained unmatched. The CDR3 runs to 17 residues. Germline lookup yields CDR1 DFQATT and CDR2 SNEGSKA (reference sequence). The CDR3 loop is CSANGQAGGDSYNEQFF. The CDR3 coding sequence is TGCAGTGCTAACGGCCAAGCGGGAGGGGATTCCTACAATGAGCAGTTCTTC.

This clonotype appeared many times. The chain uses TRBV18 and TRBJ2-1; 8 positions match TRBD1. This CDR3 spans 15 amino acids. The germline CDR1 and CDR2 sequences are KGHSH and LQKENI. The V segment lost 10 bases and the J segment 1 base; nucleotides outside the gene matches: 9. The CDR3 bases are TGTGCCACCACAGGGGGTGGTGGGTCCTACAATGAGCAGTTCTTC. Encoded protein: CATTGGGGSYNEQFF. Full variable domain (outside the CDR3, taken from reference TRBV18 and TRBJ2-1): NAGVMQNPRHLVRRRGQEARLRCSPMKGHSHVYWYRQLPEEGLKFMVYLQKENIIDESGMPKERFSAEFPKEGPSILRIQQVVRGDSAAYFCATTGGGGSYNEQFFGPGTRLTVL.

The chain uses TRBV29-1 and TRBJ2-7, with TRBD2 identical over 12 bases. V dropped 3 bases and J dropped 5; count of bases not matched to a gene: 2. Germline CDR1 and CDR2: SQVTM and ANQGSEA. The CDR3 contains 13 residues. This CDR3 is CSVERLAGDEQYF. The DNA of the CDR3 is TGCAGCGTTGAGAGACTAGCGGGAGACGAGCAGTACTTC.

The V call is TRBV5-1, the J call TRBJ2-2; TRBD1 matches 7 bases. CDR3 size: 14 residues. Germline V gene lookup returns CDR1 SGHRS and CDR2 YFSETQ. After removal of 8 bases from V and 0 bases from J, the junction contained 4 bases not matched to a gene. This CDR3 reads CASYRGPNTGELFF. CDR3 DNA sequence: TGCGCCAGTTACAGGGGCCCGAACACCGGGGAGCTGTTTTTT.